A selection of T cell receptor beta chains follows, all from one sample in a study of blood T cell repertoires in COVID-19. Clones were read by immunoSEQ multiplex PCR, and TCRdb kept only the in-frame ones, dropping some. The table records about 150,000 clones, 86% of them present only once. Sequences were obtained from peripheral blood. All receptors derive from a man between 50 and 59 years old with active or convalescent COVID-19. Each CDR3 is given with its conserved first and last residue. A D gene is named only where the DNA matches it firmly. A row's size may be missing; if present it is once, few, many or a size class.

TRBD2 TRBJ2-5 . TRBV24-1 CATSDYTASGRETQYF TGTGCCACCAGTGATTATACGGCTAGCGGGAGGGAGACCCAGTACTTC
TRBD2 TRBJ2-7 . TRBV24-1 CATSDPGTSPYEQYF TGTGCCACCAGTGACCCCGGGACTAGTCCCTACGAGCAGTACTTC
. TRBJ1-3 . TRBV7-9 CASSLDPGRRGNTIYF TGTGCCAGCAGCTTAGATCCAGGGCGGCGAGGAAACACCATATATTTT
. TRBJ2-2 once TRBV11-2 CASSPYTGELFF TGTGCCAGCAGCCCTTACACCGGGGAGCTGTTTTTT
TRBD1 TRBJ2-2 . TRBV18 CASSTTGQGFANTGELFF TGTGCCAGCTCAACTACAGGACAGGGGTTTGCGAACACCGGGGAGCTGTTTTTT
. TRBJ1-1 . TRBV15 CATSLQGEAFF TGTGCCACCAGTCTGCAGGGTGAAGCTTTCTTT
TRBD1 TRBJ1-2 . TRBV28 CASHLSSGQRSGYTF TGTGCCAGCCACCTCTCCTCGGGACAGCGCTCTGGCTACACCTTC
TRBD2 TRBJ2-3 . TRBV7-7 CASSQLRTSGGTDTQYF TGTGCTAGCAGCCAACTTCGGACTAGCGGAGGCACAGATACGCAGTATTTT
TRBD2 TRBJ2-7 . TRBV5-1 CASSLGLASTYEQYF TGCGCCAGCAGCCTAGGACTAGCGAGTACCTACGAGCAGTACTTC
TRBD1 TRBJ2-5 . TRBV27 CASSLYGTGLETQYF TGTGCCAGCAGTTTATACGGGACAGGGTTAGAGACCCAGTACTTC
. TRBJ1-1 . TRBV7-9 CASSSYREGALEAFF TGTGCCAGCAGCTCCTACAGGGAAGGGGCCCTTGAAGCTTTCTTT
. TRBJ2-6 . TRBV27 CASSFEGAGANVLTF TGTGCCAGCAGTTTTGAGGGTGCTGGGGCCAACGTCCTGACTTTC
. TRBJ1-2 . TRBV5-5 CASSLLFGYTF TGTGCCAGCAGCTTACTCTTCGGCTACACCTTC
. TRBJ2-7 . TRBV6-5 CAIHQELQYF TGTGCCATCCACCAGGAATTGCAGTACTTC
TRBD2 TRBJ2-5 . TRBV5-6 CASSPSGGETQYF TGTGCCAGCAGTCCTAGCGGGGGGGAGACCCAGTACTTC
. TRBJ1-2 . TRBV5-5 CASSSTGNYGYTF TGTGCCAGCAGCTCCACAGGGAACTATGGCTACACCTTC
TRBD1 TRBJ2-1 . TRBV10-3 CAISLQGNNEQFF TGTGCCATCAGCTTACAGGGGAATAATGAGCAGTTCTTC
TRBD1 TRBJ1-2 once TRBV15 CATSLGQGAYNYGYTF TGTGCCACCAGCCTCGGACAGGGCGCGTACAACTATGGCTACACCTTC
. TRBJ2-7 . TRBV11-2 CASSPNRGEQYF TGTGCCAGCAGCCCTAACCGGGGCGAGCAGTACTTC
TRBD1 TRBJ2-7 . TRBV28 CASSLGIWARDRSYEQYF TGTGCCAGCAGTTTAGGAATTTGGGCTCGGGACAGATCCTACGAGCAGTACTTC
TRBD1 TRBJ2-5 . TRBV9 CASSGLRGLYETQYF TGTGCCAGCAGCGGACTCAGGGGGTTGTATGAGACCCAGTACTTC
. TRBJ1-3 . TRBV5-1 CASSLAGASGNTIYF TGCGCCAGCAGCTTGGCCGGAGCCTCTGGAAACACCATATATTTT
. TRBJ2-7 . TRBV9 CASSANSYEQYF TGTGCCAGCAGCGCTAACTCCTACGAGCAGTACTTC
TRBD1 TRBJ1-5 . TRBV10-3 CAISSGQGEVQPQHF TGTGCCATCAGCTCGGGACAGGGGGAGGTTCAGCCCCAGCATTTT
TRBD2 TRBJ2-1 . TRBV11-2 CASSLDTRLAGIVEQFF TGTGCCAGCAGCTTAGATACTCGACTAGCGGGGATCGTTGAGCAGTTCTTC
TRBD2 TRBJ2-5 . TRBV6-1 CASSELAGQETQYF TGTGCCAGCAGTGAACTAGCGGGGCAAGAGACCCAGTACTTC
TRBD1 TRBJ2-7 . TRBV10-3 CAISNQGQGEQYF TGTGCCATCAGTAACCAGGGACAGGGCGAGCAGTACTTC
. TRBJ2-7 . TRBV7-6 CASSLDASDPYEQYF TGTGCCAGCAGCTTAGATGCCAGCGACCCCTACGAGCAGTACTTC
TRBD1 TRBJ1-1 . TRBV6-5 CASSQEQGGTEAFF TGTGCCAGCAGTCAGGAACAGGGGGGCACTGAAGCTTTCTTT
TRBD2 TRBJ2-5 . TRBV2 CASSFRSTSRETQYF TGTGCCAGCAGTTTCCGGTCGACTAGCAGGGAGACCCAGTACTTC
TRBD2 TRBJ2-7 once TRBV9 CASSVSWTSSYEQYF TGTGCCAGCAGCGTCAGCTGGACTAGCTCCTACGAGCAGTACTTC
TRBD1 TRBJ1-4 . TRBV4-3 CASSSPGQGNEKLFF TGCGCCAGCAGTTCTCCGGGACAGGGGAATGAAAAACTGTTTTTT
. TRBJ2-1 . TRBV12-3/TRBV12-4 CASSSSTNEQFF TGTGCCAGCAGTTCTAGTACCAATGAGCAGTTCTTC
. TRBJ2-5 . TRBV5-1 CASSPQGQETQYF TGCGCCAGCAGCCCCCAGGGACAAGAGACCCAGTACTTC
. TRBJ2-7 . TRBV19 CASRQAAGSYEQYF TGTGCCAGTAGACAAGCGGCAGGTTCCTACGAGCAGTACTTC
. TRBJ1-5 . TRBV21-1 CASSNQTGTDNQPQHF TGTGCCAGCAGCAACCAGACAGGAACTGACAATCAGCCCCAGCATTTT
TRBD2 TRBJ2-1 . TRBV4-2 CASSQSAGSGGSSSYNEQFF TGTGCCAGCAGCCAAAGCGCGGGTAGCGGGGGGTCGAGCTCCTACAATGAGCAGTTCTTC
TRBD2 TRBJ2-3 . TRBV7-2 CASSLVSSGRPADTQYF TGTGCCAGCAGCTTAGTTTCCAGCGGGAGGCCCGCAGATACGCAGTATTTT
TRBD2 TRBJ2-1 . TRBV5-1 CASSLAPTSESEQFF TGCGCCAGCAGCTTGGCCCCAACTAGCGAAAGTGAGCAGTTCTTC
TRBD2 TRBJ2-1 . TRBV7-8 CASSLRREGRNEQFF TGTGCCAGCAGCTTACGGCGGGAGGGCCGTAATGAGCAGTTCTTC
. TRBJ1-1 . TRBV2 CASSHRQAEAFF TGTGCCAGCAGTCATAGGCAGGCTGAAGCTTTCTTT
TRBD1 TRBJ1-2 . TRBV10-3 CAIRPDREDGYTF TGTGCCATCAGACCCGACAGGGAGGATGGCTACACCTTC
. TRBJ2-1 . TRBV21-1 CASKAASNEQFF TGTGCCAGCAAGGCGGCATCCAATGAGCAGTTCTTC
TRBD2 TRBJ2-3 . TRBV18 CASSLGPTSGRLDTQYF TGTGCCAGCTCACTAGGACCGACTAGCGGGAGATTAGATACGCAGTATTTT
TRBD1 TRBJ2-1 . TRBV4-3 CASSRGTGRINEQFF TGCGCCAGCAGCCGGGGGACAGGGAGGATCAATGAGCAGTTCTTC
TRBD1 TRBJ1-4 . TRBV6-5 CASSRDSRHEKLFF TGTGCCAGCAGCCGGGACAGCAGGCATGAAAAACTGTTTTTT
TRBD2 TRBJ2-3 . TRBV7-9 CASSPGLASDTQYF TGTGCCAGCAGCCCGGGACTAGCGTCCGATACGCAGTATTTT
. TRBJ1-6 . TRBV9 CASSVAWSLNSPLHF TGTGCCAGCAGCGTAGCCTGGAGCTTAAATTCACCCCTCCACTTT
. TRBJ1-1 . TRBV7-2 CASSKSTGGTEAFF TGTGCCAGCAGCAAAAGTACAGGCGGCACTGAAGCTTTCTTT
. TRBJ2-5 . TRBV2 CASKIQGLAEETQYF TGTGCCAGCAAGATACAGGGTCTGGCTGAAGAGACCCAGTACTTC
. TRBJ1-1 . TRBV7-9 CASSLGAGMNTEAFF TGTGCCAGCAGCTTAGGGGCAGGCATGAACACTGAAGCTTTCTTT